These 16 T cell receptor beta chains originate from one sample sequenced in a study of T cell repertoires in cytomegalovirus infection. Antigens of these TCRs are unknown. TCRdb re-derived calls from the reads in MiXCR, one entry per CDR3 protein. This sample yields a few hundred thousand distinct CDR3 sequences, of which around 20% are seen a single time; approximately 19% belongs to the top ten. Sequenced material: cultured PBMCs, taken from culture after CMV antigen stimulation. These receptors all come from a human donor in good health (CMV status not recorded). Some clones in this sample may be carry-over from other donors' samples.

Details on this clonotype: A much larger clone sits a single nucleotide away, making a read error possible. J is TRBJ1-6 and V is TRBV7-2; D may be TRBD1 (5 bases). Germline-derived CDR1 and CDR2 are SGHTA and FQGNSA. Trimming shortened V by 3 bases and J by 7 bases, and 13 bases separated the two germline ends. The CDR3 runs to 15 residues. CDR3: CASSLKATENSPLHF. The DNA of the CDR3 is TGTGCCAGCAGCTTGAAAGCGACAGAGAATTCACCCCTCCACTTT. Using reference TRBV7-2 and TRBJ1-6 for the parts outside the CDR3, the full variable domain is GAGVSQSPSNKVTEKGKDVELRCDPISGHTALYWYRQSLGQGLEFLIYFQGNSAPDKSGLPSDRFSAERTGGSVSTLTIQRTQQEDSAVYLCASSLKATENSPLHFGNGTRLTVT.

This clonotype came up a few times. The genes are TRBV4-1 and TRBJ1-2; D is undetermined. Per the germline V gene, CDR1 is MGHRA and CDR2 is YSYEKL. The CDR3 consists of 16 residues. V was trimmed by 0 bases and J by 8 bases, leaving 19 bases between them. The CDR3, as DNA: TGCGCCAGCAGCCAAGATCCCGGACCCACAGCGAGAGGCTACACCTTC. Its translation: CASSQDPGPTARGYTF.

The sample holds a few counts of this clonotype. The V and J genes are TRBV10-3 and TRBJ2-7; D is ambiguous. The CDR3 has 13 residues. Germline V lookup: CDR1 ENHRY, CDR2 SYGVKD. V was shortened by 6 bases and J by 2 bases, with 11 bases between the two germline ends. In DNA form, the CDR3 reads TGTGCCATCAGCGGTGGGCTTGCCTACGAGCAGTACGTC. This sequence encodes CAISGGLAYEQYV.

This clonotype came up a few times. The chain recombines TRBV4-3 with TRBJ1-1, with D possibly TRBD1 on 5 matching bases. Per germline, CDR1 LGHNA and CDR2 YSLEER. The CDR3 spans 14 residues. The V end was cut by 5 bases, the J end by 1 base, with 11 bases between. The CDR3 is CASSGGYWNTEAFF. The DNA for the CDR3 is TGCGCCAGCAGCGGGGGTTATTGGAACACTGAAGCTTTCTTT.

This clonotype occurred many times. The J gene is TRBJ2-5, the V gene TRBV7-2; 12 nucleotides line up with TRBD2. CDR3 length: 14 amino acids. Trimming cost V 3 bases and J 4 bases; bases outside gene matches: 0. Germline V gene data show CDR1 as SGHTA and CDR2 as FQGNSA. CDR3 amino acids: CASSLGLAGETQYF. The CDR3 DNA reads TGTGCCAGCAGCTTGGGACTAGCGGGAGAGACCCAGTACTTC.

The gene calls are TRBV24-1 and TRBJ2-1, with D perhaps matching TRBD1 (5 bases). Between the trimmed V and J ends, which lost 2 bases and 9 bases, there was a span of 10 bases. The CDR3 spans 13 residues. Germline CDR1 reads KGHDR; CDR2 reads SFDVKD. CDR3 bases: TGTGCCACCAGTGATTCAGGGTATGGTGAGCAGTTCTTC. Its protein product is CATSDSGYGEQFF.

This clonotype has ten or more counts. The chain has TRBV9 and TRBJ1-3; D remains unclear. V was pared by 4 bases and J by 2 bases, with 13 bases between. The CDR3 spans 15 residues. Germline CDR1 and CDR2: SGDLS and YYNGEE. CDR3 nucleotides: TGTGCCAGCAGCTCCCGTCCGGTTGCTGGAAACACCATATATTTT. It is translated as CASSSRPVAGNTIYF.

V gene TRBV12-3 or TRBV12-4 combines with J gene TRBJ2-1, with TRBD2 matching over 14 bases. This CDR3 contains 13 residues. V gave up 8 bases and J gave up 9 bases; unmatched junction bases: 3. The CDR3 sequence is CASGTSGSGEQFF. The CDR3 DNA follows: TGTGCCAGCGGGACTAGCGGGAGCGGTGAGCAGTTCTTC.

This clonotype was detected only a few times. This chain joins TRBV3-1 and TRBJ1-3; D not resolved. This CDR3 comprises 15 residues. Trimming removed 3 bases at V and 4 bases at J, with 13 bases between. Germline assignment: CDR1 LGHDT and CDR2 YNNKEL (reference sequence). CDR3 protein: CASSHTSSRGNTIYF. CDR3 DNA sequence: TGTGCCAGCAGCCATACTTCTAGTCGGGGAAACACCATATATTTT. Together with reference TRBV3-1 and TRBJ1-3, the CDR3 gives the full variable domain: DTAVSQTPKYLVTQMGNDKSIKCEQNLGHDTMYWYKQDSKKFLKIMFSYNNKELIINETVPNRFSPKSPDKAHLNLHINSLELGDSAVYFCASSHTSSRGNTIYFGEGSWLTVV.

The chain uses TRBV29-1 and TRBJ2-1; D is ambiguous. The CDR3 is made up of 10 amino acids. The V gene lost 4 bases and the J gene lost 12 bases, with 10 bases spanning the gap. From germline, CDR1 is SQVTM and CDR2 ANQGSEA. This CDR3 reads CSVGDVTQFF. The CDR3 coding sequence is TGCAGCGTTGGAGACGTGACGCAGTTCTTC.

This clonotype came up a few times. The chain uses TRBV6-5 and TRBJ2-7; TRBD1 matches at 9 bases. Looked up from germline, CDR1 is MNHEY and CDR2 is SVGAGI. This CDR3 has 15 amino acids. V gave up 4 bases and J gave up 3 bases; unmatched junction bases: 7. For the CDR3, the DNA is TGTGCCAGCAGTTCAACCGGGACAGGGAGCTACGAGCAGTACTTC. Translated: CASSSTGTGSYEQYF.

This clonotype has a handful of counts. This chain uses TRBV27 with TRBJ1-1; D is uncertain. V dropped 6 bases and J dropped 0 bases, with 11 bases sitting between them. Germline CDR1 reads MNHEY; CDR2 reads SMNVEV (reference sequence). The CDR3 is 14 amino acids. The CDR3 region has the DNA TGTGCCAGCAGAGGGTTAACGATGAACACTGAAGCTTTCTTT. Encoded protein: CASRGLTMNTEAFF.

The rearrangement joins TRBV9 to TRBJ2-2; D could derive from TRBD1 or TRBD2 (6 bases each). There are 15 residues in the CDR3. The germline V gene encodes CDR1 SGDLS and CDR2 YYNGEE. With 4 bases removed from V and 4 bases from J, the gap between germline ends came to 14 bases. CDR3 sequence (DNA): TGTGCCAGCAGCCCGCAAGGGGGGTCCACCGGGGAGCTGTTTTTT. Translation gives CASSPQGGSTGELFF.

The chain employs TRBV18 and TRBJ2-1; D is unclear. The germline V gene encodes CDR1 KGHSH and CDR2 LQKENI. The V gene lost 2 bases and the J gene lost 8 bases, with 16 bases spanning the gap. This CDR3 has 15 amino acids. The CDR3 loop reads CASSPGLVGWDEQFF. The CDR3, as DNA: TGTGCCAGCTCACCAGGGTTGGTGGGTTGGGATGAGCAGTTCTTC.

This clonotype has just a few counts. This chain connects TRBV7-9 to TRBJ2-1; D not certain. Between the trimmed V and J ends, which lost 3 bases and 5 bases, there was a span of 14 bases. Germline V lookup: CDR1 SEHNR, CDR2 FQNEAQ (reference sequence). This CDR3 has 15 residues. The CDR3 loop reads CASSFQRRLNNEQFF. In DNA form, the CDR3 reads TGTGCCAGCAGCTTCCAAAGAAGGCTGAACAATGAGCAGTTCTTC.

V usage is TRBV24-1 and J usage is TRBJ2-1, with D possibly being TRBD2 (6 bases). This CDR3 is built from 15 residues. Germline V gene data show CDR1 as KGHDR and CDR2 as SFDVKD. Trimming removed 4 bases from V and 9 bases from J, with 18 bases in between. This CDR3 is CATSDHSGSSSEQFF. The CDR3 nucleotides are TGTGCCACCAGTGACCATAGCGGAAGCTCCTCTGAGCAGTTCTTC.